This record covers a single TCR beta chain. The entry originates in a study of blood T cells in healthy people across ages. Together with a sample-barcoded 5' primer, a J-beta primer mix was included in a second PCR lasting roughly 6 to 12 cycles. TCRdb called the 5' RACE reads again in MiXCR, with one record for every CDR3 protein. The data contain approximately 1.5 million distinct CDR3 sequences, about 31% of them seen just once; the ten biggest clones take up approximately 10%. The CDR3 extends over 13 amino acids. V lost 0 bases, J lost 10 bases, and 9 bases lay in between. Germline assignment: CDR1 MNHEY and CDR2 SMNVEV (reference sequence).

V is TRBV27 and J is TRBJ1-4; D remains unclear. This TCR was recovered from a woman in her 30s in good health. Sequenced material: blood. CDR3 DNA sequence: TGTGCCAGCAGTTTATCAAATCGCGGAAAACTGTTTTTT. Residues: CASSLSNRGKLFF.